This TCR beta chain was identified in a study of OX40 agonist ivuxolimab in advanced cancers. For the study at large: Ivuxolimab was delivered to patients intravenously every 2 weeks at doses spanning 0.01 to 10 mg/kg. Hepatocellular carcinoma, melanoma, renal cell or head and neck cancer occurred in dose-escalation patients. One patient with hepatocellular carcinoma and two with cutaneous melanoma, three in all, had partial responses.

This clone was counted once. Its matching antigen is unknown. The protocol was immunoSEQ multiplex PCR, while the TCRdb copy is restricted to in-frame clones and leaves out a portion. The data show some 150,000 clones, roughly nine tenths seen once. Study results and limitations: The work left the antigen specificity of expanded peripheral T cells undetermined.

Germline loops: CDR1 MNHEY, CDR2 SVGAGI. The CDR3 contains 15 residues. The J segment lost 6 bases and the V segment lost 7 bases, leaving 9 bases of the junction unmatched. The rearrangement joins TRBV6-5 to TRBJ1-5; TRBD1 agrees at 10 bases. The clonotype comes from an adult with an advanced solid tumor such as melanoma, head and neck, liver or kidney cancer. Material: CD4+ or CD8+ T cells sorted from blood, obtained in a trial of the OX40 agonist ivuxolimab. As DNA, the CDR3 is TGTGCCAGCAATCCGGCGGGACAGGGGTTTCAGCCCCAGCATTTT. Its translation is CASNPAGQGFQPQHF.